The clone carrying this TCR beta chain occurred a few times. Its antigen is currently unknown. This record comes from a study of T-cell memory formation after mild COVID-19. Study background: Among the donors, TCR clusters were largely specific to each donor. Broader study findings: For second-wave clones that peaked at day 37, SARS-CoV-2 specificity went unverified.

The V gene's germline CDR1 is LGHNA and CDR2 YNFKEQ. This CDR3 comprises 15 residues. V gave up 0 bases and J gave up 1 base, with 9 bases separating them. Using its own MiXCR run on the 5' RACE reads, TCRdb lists one record per CDR3 protein. The data hold 450,000 to 700,000 distinct CDR3 sequences, with approximately 19% observed a single time. This receptor was identified in an adult woman who had mild COVID-19 (a few samples of this study predate the infection). Cell type and time point are not known. The rearrangement links TRBV4-2 to TRBJ1-2; no clear D. Sequencing input: PBMCs or a T cell subset sorted from them (not recorded which). CDR3 nucleotide sequence: TGTGCCAGCAGCCAAGATGTCAGTCTTAACTATGGCTACACCTTC. Its translation is CASSQDVSLNYGYTF.